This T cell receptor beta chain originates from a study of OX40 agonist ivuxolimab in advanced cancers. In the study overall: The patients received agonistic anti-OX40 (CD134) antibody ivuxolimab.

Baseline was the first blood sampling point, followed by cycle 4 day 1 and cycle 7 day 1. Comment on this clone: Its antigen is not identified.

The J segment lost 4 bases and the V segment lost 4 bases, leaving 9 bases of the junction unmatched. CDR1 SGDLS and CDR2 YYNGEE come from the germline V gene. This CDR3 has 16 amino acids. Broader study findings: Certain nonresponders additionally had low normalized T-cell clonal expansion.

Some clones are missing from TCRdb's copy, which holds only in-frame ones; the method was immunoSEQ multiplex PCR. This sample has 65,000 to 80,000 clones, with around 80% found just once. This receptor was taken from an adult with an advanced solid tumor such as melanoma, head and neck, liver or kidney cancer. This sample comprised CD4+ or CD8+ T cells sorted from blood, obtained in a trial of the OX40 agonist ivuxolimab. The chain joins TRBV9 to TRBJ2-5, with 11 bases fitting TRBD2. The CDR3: CASSSQPGTSGETQYF. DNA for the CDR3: TGTGCCAGCAGCTCTCAACCTGGGACTAGCGGAGAGACCCAGTACTTC.